This passage covers 16 T cell receptor beta chains from one sample sequenced in a study of tumor-infiltrating lymphocytes in primary liver carcinoma. Co-extraction of both nucleic acids (RNA and DNA) used about 20-34 mg of unsorted bulk tissue. Making TCR beta cDNA involved around 520 ng total RNA and a constant-region primer. Modified slightly, ARM-PCR produced TCR beta libraries over three nested multiplex PCR rounds. TRBV1-TRBV30 forward and Cbeta reverse primers drove the first two roughly 10-cycle rounds. From the multiplex PCR reads, TCRdb called clonotypes with MiXCR, one entry per CDR3 protein. The table records 95,000 to 100,000 distinct CDR3 sequences, about 67% of them present only once. Sequenced: liver tumor tissue from sampling region 2. Subset indicated: tumor region T2, inferior pole. The receptors were sampled from a woman aged 55-75 years with primary liver carcinoma and hepatitis B virus infection.

A remark on this clonotype: This CDR3 fails to terminate in the conserved phenylalanine or tryptophan, so it likely reflects a read error. The chain recombines TRBV11-1 with TRBJ2-7; a possible D gene is TRBD2 (6 bases). Germline V lookup: CDR1 SGHAT, CDR2 FQDESV (reference sequence). The CDR3 has 15 residues. CDR3 bases: TGTGCCGGCAGCCCTCGGAAAGCAGGACTACGCGAGCAGTACTCC. Amino acids: CAGSPRKAGLREQYS.

This clonotype came up a few times. The chain recombines TRBV7-3 with TRBJ2-1; TRBD2 agrees at 8 bases. The CDR3 is 16 residues long. V trimming: 5 bases; J trimming: 7 bases; junction bases outside the gene matches: 13. Germline CDR1 is SGHTA and CDR2 is FQGTGA. The chain's CDR3 is CASSTRGLAGSNEQFF. The CDR3 DNA sequence: TGTGCCAGCAGCACCCGGGGGCTAGCGGGCTCGAATGAGCAGTTCTTC. Based on the CDR3 plus reference TRBV7-3 and TRBJ2-1, the full variable domain is GAGVSQTPSNKVTEKGKYVELRCDPISGHTALYWYRQSLGQGPEFLIYFQGTGAADDSGLPNDRFFAVRPEGSVSTLKIQRTERGDSAVYLCASSTRGLAGSNEQFFGPGTRLTVL.

As to this clonotype: Germline and junction disagree at one end, which may indicate a read error. V and J are TRBV4-1 and TRBJ1-3, with D unresolved. The CDR3 contains 17 residues. Germline CDR1 MGHRA, CDR2 YSYEKL. The CDR3 nucleotides read TGCGCCAACAGCCAAGGTACACTGGGGATTGCTGGGAACACCATATATTTT. This translates into CANSQGTLGIAGNTIYF.

Notes on this clonotype: One base away lies a much larger clone, so this may be a sequencing read error. The chain is built from TRBV5-1 and TRBJ2-1; TRBD2 agrees at 15 bases. Per germline, CDR1 SGHRS and CDR2 YFSETQ. The CDR3 is 17 residues long. The CDR3: CASSPGLAGGITNEQLF. The CDR3 DNA is TGCGCCAGCAGCCCTGGACTAGCGGGAGGGATAACGAATGAGCAGTTATTC.

Concerning this clonotype: Germline is not matched at one junction end, which may reflect a read error. The gene calls are TRBV6-1 and TRBJ1-3; D is unresolved. Germline CDR1 MNHNS, CDR2 SASEGT. The CDR3 runs to 16 residues. In nucleotides, the CDR3 is TGTGCCAGCACCTTGAACCGGGTCCACTCTGGAAACACCACATATTTT. Protein sequence: CASTLNRVHSGNTTYF.

The rearrangement links TRBV19 to TRBJ2-7, with a possible D match to TRBD2 (6 bases). The CDR3 contains 14 residues. Per the germline V gene, CDR1 is LNHDA and CDR2 is SQIVND (reference sequence). Trimming left V 5 bases short and J 3 bases short, with 14 bases between. The CDR3 DNA reads TGTGCCAGTAGTCCTCCGGGAGAGGGCTACGAGCAGTACTTC. Translating it yields CASSPPGEGYEQYF.

Notes on this clonotype: At one boundary the junction diverges from the germline segment, which might be a read error. This chain joins TRBV5-6 and TRBJ1-1, with 8 bases identical to TRBD1. This CDR3 has 14 amino acids. CDR1 SGHDT and CDR2 YYEEEE come from the germline V gene. The CDR3 bases are TGTGCCAGCAGTTGGGACAGGAGGTCTGGAGAAGCTTCCTTT. Its protein product is CASSWDRRSGEASF.

V usage is TRBV11-2 and J usage is TRBJ2-5; TRBD1 matches 7 bases. The CDR3 contains 14 residues. CDR1 SGHAT and CDR2 FQNNGV come from the germline V gene. The chain's CDR3 is CVSSWRQGVGTQYF. The CDR3 nucleotides are TGTGTAAGCAGCTGGAGACAGGGAGTAGGGACCCAGTACTTC.

V and J are TRBV29-1 and TRBJ1-5, with D possibly matching TRBD1 (5 bases). CDR3 length: 14 amino acids. The ends were cut back, 4 bases at V and 5 bases at J, with 15 bases in the middle. Per the germline V gene, CDR1 is SQVTM and CDR2 is ANQGSEA. The CDR3 region has the DNA TGCAGCGTTGGCGGCAGGGACGCATATCAGCCCCAGCATTTT. Residues: CSVGGRDAYQPQHF.

This sequence joins TRBV6-5 and TRBJ1-3, with D uncertain. The CDR3 runs to 16 residues. CDR1 is MNHEY and CDR2 is SVGAGI in the germline V gene. CDR3 sequence: CDRSEVRRTSGNTIYF. DNA for the CDR3: TGTGACAGAAGCGAAGTGCGCCGAACCTCTGGAAACACCATATATTTT.

A word on this clonotype: A read error is possible here, since a much larger clone lies one base away. The chain uses TRBV7-9 and TRBJ2-4; D is ambiguous. Germline lookup yields CDR1 SEHNR and CDR2 FQNEAQ (reference sequence). There are 11 residues in the CDR3. CDR3 DNA sequence: TGTGTCAGCAGCTTAGAGAACATTCAGTACTTC. Amino acids: CVSSLENIQYF.

Of note for this clonotype: At one of its ends the junction is not consistent with the germline gene, which may arise from a read error. The CDR3 is CVSSTNFGGNYGYTF. CDR3 coding DNA: TGTGTCAGCAGCACCAACTTCGGCGGCAACTATGGCTACACCTTC. The chain has TRBV5-4 and TRBJ1-2; no firm D call. CDR1 SGHNT and CDR2 YYREEE come from the germline V gene (reference sequence). The CDR3 spans 15 residues.

In regard to this clonotype: A read error may be the cause here, since a much bigger clone is one base away. This chain connects TRBV7-9 to TRBJ2-7; D may correspond to TRBD1 or TRBD2 (6 bases each). CDR1 and CDR2 (germline): SEHNR, FQNEAQ (reference sequence). The CDR3 length is 14 residues. The germline V and J ends were trimmed by 6 bases and 11 bases, with 23 bases remaining between them. The CDR3 spells CASSPQDSYGGKYF. CDR3 bases: TGTGCCAGCAGTCCCCAGGACAGCTACGGGGGCAAGTACTTC.

As for this clonotype: The conserved closing phenylalanine or tryptophan is absent in this CDR3, likely reflecting a read error. The chain is built from TRBV11-1 and TRBJ2-7; either TRBD1 or TRBD2 may fit D (5 bases each). Trimming shortened V by 6 bases and J by 0 bases, and 15 bases separated the two germline ends. This CDR3 region has 15 residues. CDR1 is SGHAT and CDR2 is FQDESV in the germline V gene (reference sequence). The CDR3 loop reads CASSFLEGPSYEQYL. The CDR3 DNA sequence: TGTGCCAGCAGTTTCCTAGAGGGACCCTCCTACGAGCAGTACCTC.

About this clonotype: It may be a read error: a sequence one base away is much more abundant. V gene TRBV18 combines with J gene TRBJ1-3; D may be TRBD1 (5 bases). From germline, CDR1 is KGHSH and CDR2 LQKENI. V lost 3 bases and J lost 0, with 21 bases in between. This CDR3 contains 19 residues. CDR3 sequence reads: CASSPMATGGFSSGNTIYF. The CDR3 DNA is TGTGCCAGCTCACCGATGGCTACCGGGGGGTTCAGCTCTGGAAACACCATATATTTT.

As concerns this clonotype: Its ends do not fully match the called genes, so a read error is possible. The chain links TRBV11-2 to TRBJ1-6; D remains unclear. This CDR3 comprises 15 residues. Germline V gene lookup returns CDR1 SGHAT and CDR2 FQNNGV. CDR3: CASSLETVGNSSLHF. Here the CDR3 DNA reads TGTGCCAGCAGTTTAGAAACAGTAGGCAATTCATCCCTCCACTTT.